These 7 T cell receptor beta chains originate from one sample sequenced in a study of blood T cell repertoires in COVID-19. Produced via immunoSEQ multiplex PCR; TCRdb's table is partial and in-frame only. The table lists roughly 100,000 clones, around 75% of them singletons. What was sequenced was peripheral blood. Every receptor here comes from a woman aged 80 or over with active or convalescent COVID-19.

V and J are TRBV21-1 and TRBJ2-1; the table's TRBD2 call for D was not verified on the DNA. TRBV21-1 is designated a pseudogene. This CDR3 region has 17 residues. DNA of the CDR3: TGTGCCAGAAGAAAGACCCGGGGGGATCCAACCTACAATGAGCAGTTCTTC. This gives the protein CARRKTRGDPTYNEQFF.

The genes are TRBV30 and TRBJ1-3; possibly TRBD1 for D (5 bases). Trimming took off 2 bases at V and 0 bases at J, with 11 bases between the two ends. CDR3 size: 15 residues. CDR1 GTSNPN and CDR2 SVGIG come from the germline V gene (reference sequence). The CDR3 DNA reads TGTGCCTGGAGTTTTGGGGCAGCCTCTGGAAACACCATATATTTT. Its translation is CAWSFGAASGNTIYF. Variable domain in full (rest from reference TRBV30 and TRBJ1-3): SQTIHQWPATLVQPVGSPLSLECTVEGTSNPNLYWYRQAAGRGLQLLFYSVGIGQISSEVPQNLSASRPQDRQFILSSKKLLLSDSGFYLCAWSFGAASGNTIYFGEGSWLTVV.

CDR3 residues: CSVAPRGGRGNTEAFF. CDR3 sequence (DNA): TGCAGCGTCGCCCCGCGGGGGGGGCGAGGGAACACTGAAGCTTTCTTT. The chain couples TRBV29-1 to TRBJ1-1; D is perhaps TRBD1 (6 bases). The CDR3 contains 16 residues. Looked up from germline, CDR1 is SQVTM and CDR2 is ANQGSEA. The V end was cut by 6 bases, the J end by 1 base, with 21 bases between.

The CDR3 DNA is TGTGCCAGTAGACGGGAAGGGGGCAGCAATAATTCACCCCTCCACTTT. This gives the protein CASRREGGSNNSPLHF. The chain combines TRBV19 with TRBJ1-6; 7 bases fit TRBD1. The length of the CDR3 is 16 residues. J was trimmed by 5 bases and V by 6 bases; bases with no gene match: 10. Germline V gene data show CDR1 as LNHDA and CDR2 as SQIVND (reference sequence).

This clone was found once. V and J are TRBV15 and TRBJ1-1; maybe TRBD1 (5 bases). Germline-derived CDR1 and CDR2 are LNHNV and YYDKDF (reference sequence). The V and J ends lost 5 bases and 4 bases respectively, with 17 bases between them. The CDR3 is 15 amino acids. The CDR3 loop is CATSPYVGQGTEAFF. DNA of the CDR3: TGTGCCACCAGCCCTTATGTAGGGCAGGGCACTGAAGCTTTCTTT.

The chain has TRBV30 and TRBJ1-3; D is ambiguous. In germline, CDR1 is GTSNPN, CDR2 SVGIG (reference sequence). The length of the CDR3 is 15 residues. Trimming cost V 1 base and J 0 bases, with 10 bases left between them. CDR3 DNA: TGTGCCTGGAGTGGGCACCAGTCCTCTGGAAACACCATATATTTT. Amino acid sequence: CAWSGHQSSGNTIYF. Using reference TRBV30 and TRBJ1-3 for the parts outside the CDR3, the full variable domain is SQTIHQWPATLVQPVGSPLSLECTVEGTSNPNLYWYRQAAGRGLQLLFYSVGIGQISSEVPQNLSASRPQDRQFILSSKKLLLSDSGFYLCAWSGHQSSGNTIYFGEGSWLTVV.

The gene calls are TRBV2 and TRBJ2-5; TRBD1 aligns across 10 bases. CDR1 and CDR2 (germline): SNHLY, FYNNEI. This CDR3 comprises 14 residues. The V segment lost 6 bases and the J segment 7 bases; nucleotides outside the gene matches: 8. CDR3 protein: CASRFGQGGLTQYF. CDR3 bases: TGTGCCAGCAGGTTCGGACAGGGGGGATTGACCCAGTACTTC.